The present entry profiles one T cell receptor (beta chain) with its context. The data were taken from a study of cytomegalovirus exposure and HLA in healthy donors. With 60 Vbeta and 13 Jbeta primers, the PCR was carried out. The method was immunoSEQ multiplex PCR; TCRdb's version includes in-frame clones alone and lacks a portion of them. The table lists roughly 45,000 clones, roughly half of them singletons. The sequence was collected from a man in his sixties in good health and CMV-seronegative. The sequencing sample was made of PBMCs.

CDR3 sequence reads: CASRPQGGSYEQYF. The CDR3 DNA is TGTGCCAGTAGGCCACAGGGGGGGTCCTACGAGCAGTACTTC. The chain links TRBV19 to TRBJ2-7, with D tentatively TRBD1 (8 bases). V dropped 6 bases and J dropped 1 base, with 13 bases sitting between them. The CDR3 loop spans 14 amino acids. Germline CDR1 is LNHDA and CDR2 is SQIVND (reference sequence).